This T cell receptor (beta chain) derives from a study of T-cell reconstitution after alpha-beta-depleted transplantation in children. Preparing the TCRbeta library involved the use of unique molecular identifiers. TCRdb itself ran the PCR reads through MiXCR, one entry per CDR3 protein. The data contain some 350,000 distinct CDR3 sequences, 15% to 20% of them singletons. Overall study findings and caveats: It was newly produced T cells that mostly accounted for T-cell counts and diversity one year after transplant. Expanded graft clones numbering several hundred reportedly gave rise to alpha-beta T cells about two months after transplant.

This clonotype was observed a few times. Its target is unknown. The source was PBMCs, mostly from graft donor cells, collected 360 days after TCRalphabeta/CD19-depleted stem cell transplant. The TCR was taken from a male patient between 2 and 15 years old who had a stem cell transplant for acute lymphoblastic leukemia, so the T cells may come from the graft donor.

CDR3 residues: CASSLEDTRNEQFF. In DNA form, the CDR3 reads TGCGCCAGCAGCTTGGAGGACACCCGCAATGAGCAGTTCTTC. The J gene is TRBJ2-1, the V gene TRBV5-1; D possibly corresponds to TRBD1 (5 bases). Per the germline V gene, CDR1 is SGHRS and CDR2 is YFSETQ. The CDR3 covers 14 residues. The ends were cut back, 0 bases at V and 6 bases at J, with 10 bases in the middle.